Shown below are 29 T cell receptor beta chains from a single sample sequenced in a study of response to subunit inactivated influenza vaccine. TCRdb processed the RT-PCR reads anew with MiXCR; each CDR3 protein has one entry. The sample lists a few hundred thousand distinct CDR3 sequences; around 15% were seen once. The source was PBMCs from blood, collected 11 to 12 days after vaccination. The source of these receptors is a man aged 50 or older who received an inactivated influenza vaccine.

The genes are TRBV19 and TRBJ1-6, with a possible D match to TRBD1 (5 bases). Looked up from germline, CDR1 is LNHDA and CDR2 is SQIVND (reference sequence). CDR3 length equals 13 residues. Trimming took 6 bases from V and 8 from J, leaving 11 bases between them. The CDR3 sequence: CASRWGVDSPLHF. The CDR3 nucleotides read TGTGCCAGTAGGTGGGGGGTGGATTCACCCCTCCACTTT.

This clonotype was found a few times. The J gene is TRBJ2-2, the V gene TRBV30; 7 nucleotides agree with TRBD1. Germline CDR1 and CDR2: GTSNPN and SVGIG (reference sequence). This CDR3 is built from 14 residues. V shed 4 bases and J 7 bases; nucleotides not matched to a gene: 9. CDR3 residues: CAWKPDRASGELFF. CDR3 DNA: TGTGCCTGGAAGCCAGACAGGGCTAGCGGGGAGCTGTTTTTT.

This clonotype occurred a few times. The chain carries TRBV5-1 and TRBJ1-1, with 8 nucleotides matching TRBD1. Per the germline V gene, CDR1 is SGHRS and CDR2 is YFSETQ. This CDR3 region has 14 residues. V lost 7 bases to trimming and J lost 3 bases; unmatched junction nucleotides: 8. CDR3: CASAGQDSYTEAFF. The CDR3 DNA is TGCGCCAGCGCGGGACAGGACTCTTACACTGAAGCTTTCTTT.

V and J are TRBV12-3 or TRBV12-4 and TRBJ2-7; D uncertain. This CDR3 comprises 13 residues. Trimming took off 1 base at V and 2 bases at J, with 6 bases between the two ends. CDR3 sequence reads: CASSLVRPYEQYF. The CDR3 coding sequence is TGTGCCAGCAGTTTAGTCAGACCCTACGAGCAGTACTTC.

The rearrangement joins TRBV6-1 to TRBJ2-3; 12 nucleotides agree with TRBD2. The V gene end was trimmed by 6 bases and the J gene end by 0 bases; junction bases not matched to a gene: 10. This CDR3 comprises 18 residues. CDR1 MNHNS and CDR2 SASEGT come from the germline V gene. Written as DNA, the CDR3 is TGTGCCAGCAGGCCCACCGGGACTAGCGGGCTTAGCACAGATACGCAGTATTTT. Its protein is CASRPTGTSGLSTDTQYF.

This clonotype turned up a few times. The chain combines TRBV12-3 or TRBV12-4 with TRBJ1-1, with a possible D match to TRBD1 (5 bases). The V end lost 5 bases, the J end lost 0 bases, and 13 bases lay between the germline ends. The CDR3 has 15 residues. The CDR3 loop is CASSAPTGMNTEAFF. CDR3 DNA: TGTGCCAGCAGTGCGCCCACAGGAATGAACACTGAAGCTTTCTTT.

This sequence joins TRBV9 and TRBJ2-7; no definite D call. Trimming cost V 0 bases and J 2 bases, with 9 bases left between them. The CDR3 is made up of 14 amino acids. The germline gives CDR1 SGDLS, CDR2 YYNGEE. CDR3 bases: TGTGCCAGCAGCGTAGGGCTAACCACCTACGAGCAGTACTTC. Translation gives CASSVGLTTYEQYF.

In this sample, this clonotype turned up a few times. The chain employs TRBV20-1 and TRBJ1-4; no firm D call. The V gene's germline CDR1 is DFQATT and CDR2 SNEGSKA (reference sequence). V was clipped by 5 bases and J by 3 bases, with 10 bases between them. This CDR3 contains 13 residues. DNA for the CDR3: TGCAGTGCTGGTCCGGGATCTAATGAAAAACTGTTTTTT. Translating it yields CSAGPGSNEKLFF.

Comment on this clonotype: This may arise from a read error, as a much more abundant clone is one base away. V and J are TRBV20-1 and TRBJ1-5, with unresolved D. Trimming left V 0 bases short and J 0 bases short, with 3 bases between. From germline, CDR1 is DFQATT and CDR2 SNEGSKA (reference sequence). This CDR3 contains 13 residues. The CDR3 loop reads CSAREDSNQPQHF. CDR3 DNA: TGCAGTGCTAGAGAGGATAGCAATCAGCCCCAGCATTTT.

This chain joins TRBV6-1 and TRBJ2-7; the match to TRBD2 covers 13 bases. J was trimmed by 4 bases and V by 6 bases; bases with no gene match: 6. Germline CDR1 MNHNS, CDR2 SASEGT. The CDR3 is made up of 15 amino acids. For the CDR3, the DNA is TGTGCCAGCAGCCCGACTAGCGGGAGGTCTTACGAGCAGTACTTC. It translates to CASSPTSGRSYEQYF.

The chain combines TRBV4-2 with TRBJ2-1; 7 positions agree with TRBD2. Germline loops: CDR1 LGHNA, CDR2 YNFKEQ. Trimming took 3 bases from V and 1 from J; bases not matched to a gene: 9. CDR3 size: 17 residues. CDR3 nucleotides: TGTGCCAGCAGCCATCATGGGGGGGGGAGGTCCTACAATGAGCAGTTCTTC. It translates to CASSHHGGGRSYNEQFF.

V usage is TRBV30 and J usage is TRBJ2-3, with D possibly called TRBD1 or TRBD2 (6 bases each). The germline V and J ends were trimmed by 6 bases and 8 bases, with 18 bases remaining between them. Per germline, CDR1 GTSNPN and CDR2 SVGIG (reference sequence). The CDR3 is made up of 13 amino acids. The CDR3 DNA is TGTGCCTGTTACAGCCAAGGAGGGGGTACGCAGTATTTT. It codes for CACYSQGGGTQYF.

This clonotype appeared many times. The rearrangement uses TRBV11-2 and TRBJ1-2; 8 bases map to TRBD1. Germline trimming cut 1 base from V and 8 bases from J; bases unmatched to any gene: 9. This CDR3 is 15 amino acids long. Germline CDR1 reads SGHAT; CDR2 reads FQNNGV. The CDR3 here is CASSLGWGQVGGYTF. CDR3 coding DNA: TGTGCCAGCAGCTTAGGTTGGGGACAGGTCGGCGGCTACACCTTC. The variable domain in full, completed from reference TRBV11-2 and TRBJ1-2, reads EAGVAQSPRYKIIEKRQSVAFWCNPISGHATLYWYQQILGQGPKLLIQFQNNGVVDDSQLPKDRFSAERLKGVDSTLKIQPAKLEDSAVYLCASSLGWGQVGGYTFGSGTRLTVV.

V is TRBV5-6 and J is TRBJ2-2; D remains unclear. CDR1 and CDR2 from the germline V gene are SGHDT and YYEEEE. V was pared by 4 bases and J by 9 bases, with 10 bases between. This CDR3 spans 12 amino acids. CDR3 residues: CASSLGRWELFF. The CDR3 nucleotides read TGTGCCAGCAGCCTAGGACGCTGGGAGCTGTTTTTT.

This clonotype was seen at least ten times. CDR3 DNA: TGCAGTGCTGAAAGCGGGGGGGCTTTAAATGAGCAGTTCTTC. It specifies CSAESGGALNEQFF. V and J are TRBV20-1 and TRBJ2-1, with 10 bases matching TRBD2. J lost 7 bases, V lost 5 bases, and 8 bases had no gene match. Germline V gives CDR1 DFQATT, CDR2 SNEGSKA (reference sequence). The CDR3 covers 14 residues.

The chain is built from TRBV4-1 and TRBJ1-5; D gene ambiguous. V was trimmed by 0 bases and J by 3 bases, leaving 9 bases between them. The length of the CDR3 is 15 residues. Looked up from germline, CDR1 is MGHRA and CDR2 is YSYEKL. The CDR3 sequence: CASSQEMGYNQPQHF. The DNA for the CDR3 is TGCGCCAGCAGCCAAGAAATGGGGTACAATCAGCCCCAGCATTTT.

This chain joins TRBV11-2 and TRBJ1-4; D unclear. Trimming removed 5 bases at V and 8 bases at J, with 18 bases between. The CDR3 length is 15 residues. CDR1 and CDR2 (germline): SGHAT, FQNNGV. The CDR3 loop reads CASSHHQAFDEKLFF. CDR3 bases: TGTGCCAGCAGCCACCACCAAGCGTTCGACGAAAAACTGTTTTTT. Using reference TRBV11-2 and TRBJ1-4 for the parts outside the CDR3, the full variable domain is EAGVAQSPRYKIIEKRQSVAFWCNPISGHATLYWYQQILGQGPKLLIQFQNNGVVDDSQLPKDRFSAERLKGVDSTLKIQPAKLEDSAVYLCASSHHQAFDEKLFFGSGTQLSVL.

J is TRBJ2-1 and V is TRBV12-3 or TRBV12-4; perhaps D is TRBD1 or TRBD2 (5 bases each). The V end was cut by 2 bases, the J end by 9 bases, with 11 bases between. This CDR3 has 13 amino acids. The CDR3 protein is CASSLRGEGEQFF. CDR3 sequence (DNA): TGTGCCAGCAGTTTAAGGGGTGAGGGTGAGCAGTTCTTC.

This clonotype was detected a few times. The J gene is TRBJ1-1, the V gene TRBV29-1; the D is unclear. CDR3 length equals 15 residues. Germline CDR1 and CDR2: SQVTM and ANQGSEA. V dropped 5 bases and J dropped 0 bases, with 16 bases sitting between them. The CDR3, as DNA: TGCAGCGTTTATTATGGACGGACCATGAACACTGAAGCTTTCTTT. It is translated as CSVYYGRTMNTEAFF.

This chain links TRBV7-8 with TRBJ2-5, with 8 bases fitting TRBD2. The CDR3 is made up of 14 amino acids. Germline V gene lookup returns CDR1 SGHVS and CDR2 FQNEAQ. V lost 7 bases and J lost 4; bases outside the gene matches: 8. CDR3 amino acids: CASTRSGGRETQYF. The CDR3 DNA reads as TGTGCCAGCACCCGTTCGGGGGGGCGAGAGACCCAGTACTTC.

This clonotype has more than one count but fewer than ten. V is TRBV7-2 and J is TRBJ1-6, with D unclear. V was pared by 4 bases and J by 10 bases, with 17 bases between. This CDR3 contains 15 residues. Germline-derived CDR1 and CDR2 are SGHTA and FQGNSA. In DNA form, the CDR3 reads TGTGCCAGCAGCTCCTCTTGGGCAGGACGCTCACCCCTCCACTTT. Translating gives CASSSSWAGRSPLHF. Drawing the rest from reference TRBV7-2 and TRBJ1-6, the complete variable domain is GAGVSQSPSNKVTEKGKDVELRCDPISGHTALYWYRQSLGQGLEFLIYFQGNSAPDKSGLPSDRFSAERTGGSVSTLTIQRTQQEDSAVYLCASSSSWAGRSPLHFGNGTRLTVT.

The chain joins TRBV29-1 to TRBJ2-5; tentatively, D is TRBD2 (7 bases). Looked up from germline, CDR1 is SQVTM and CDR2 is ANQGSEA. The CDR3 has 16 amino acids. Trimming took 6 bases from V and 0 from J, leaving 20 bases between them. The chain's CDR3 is CSVLEFAGAYQETQYF. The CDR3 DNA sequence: TGCAGCGTCCTCGAATTTGCGGGGGCCTACCAAGAGACCCAGTACTTC.

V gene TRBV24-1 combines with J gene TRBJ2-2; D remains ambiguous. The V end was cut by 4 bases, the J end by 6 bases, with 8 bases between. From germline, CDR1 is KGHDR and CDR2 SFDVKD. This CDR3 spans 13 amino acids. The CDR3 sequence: CATSESVPGELFF. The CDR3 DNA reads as TGTGCCACCAGTGAATCTGTCCCCGGGGAGCTGTTTTTT.

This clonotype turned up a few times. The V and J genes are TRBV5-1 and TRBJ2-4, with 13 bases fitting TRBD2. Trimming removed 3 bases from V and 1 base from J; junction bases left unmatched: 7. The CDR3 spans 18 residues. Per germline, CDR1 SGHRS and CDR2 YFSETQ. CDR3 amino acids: CASSSGLAGLVAKNIQYF. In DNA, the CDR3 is TGCGCCAGCAGCTCGGGACTAGCGGGACTGGTGGCCAAAAACATTCAGTACTTC.

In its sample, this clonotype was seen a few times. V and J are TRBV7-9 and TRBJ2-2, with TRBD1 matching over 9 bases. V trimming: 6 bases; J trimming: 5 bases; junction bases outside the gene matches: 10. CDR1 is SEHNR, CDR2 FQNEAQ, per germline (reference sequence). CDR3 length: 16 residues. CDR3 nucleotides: TGTGCCAGCAGTCCAATCGACAGGGGGATAACCGGGGAGCTGTTTTTT. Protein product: CASSPIDRGITGELFF.

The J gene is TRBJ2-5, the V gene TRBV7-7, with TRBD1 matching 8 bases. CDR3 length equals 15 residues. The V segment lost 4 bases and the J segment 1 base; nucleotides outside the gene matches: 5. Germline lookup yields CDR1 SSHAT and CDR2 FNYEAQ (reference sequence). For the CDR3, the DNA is TGTGCCAGCAGCTATAACAGGGGGTCCCAAGAGACCCAGTACTTC. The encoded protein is CASSYNRGSQETQYF.

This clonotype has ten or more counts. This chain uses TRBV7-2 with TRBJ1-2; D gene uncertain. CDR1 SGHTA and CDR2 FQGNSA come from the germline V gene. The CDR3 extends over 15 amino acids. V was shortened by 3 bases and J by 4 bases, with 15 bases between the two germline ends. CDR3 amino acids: CASSLAPGGSYGYTF. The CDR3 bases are TGTGCCAGCAGCTTGGCTCCGGGCGGGAGCTATGGCTACACCTTC.

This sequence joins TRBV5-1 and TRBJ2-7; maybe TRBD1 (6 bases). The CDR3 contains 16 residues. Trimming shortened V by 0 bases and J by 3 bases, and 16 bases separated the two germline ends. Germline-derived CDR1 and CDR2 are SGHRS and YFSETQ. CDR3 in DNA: TGCGCCAGCAGCTTGGAAAGCGGTCCCAGGGGCTACGAGCAGTACTTC. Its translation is CASSLESGPRGYEQYF.

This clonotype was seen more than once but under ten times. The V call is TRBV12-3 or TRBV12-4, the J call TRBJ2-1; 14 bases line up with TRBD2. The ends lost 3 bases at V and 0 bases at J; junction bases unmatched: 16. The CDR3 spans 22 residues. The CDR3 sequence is CASSLTSGGALVVSSSYNEQFF. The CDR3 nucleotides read TGTGCCAGCAGTTTGACTAGCGGGGGGGCTTTAGTAGTATCAAGCTCCTACAATGAGCAGTTCTTC.